The source of this TCR beta chain is a study of blood T cell repertoires in COVID-19. The germline CDR1 and CDR2 sequences are SGHTA and FQGNSA. After removal of 7 bases from V and 2 bases from J, the junction contained 9 bases not matched to a gene. The CDR3 has 15 amino acids. How the authors handled the data: Reference gene primer amplification gave estimated nucleated cell counts. Clones were sequenced by immunoSEQ multiplex PCR, and TCRdb holds only the in-frame ones, with some missing. That table supplies the V and J calls and clone size; D and trimming were determined from the DNA. The sample holds more than 120,000 clones; 89% are singletons and the top ten take under 2%.

The TCR sequence derives from a human donor in a cohort sampled during active COVID-19. Sequencing input: peripheral blood. The chain uses TRBV7-2 and TRBJ2-3; 7 positions match TRBD1. DNA for the CDR3: TGTGCCAGCACCCCACAGGGGTTAACCACAGATACGCAGTATTTT. Translated, it gives CASTPQGLTTDTQYF.